This T cell receptor (beta chain) is drawn from a study of CD8+CD57+ T cells in acquired aplastic anemia. On the study more broadly: An average of 3.2 ug of DNA was obtained from sorted CD4+ and CD8+ cells.

The germline V gene has CDR1 LNHNV and CDR2 YYDKDF (reference sequence). The CDR3 is 12 residues long. This clonotype was found once. As yet, its antigen is unknown. Mismatch with germline at one junction end may stem from a read error. The template for TCR beta VDJ and CDR3 sequence profiling was genomic DNA. TCRdb ran MiXCR on the reads and lists one entry per CDR3 protein. The sample has around 200,000 distinct CDR3 sequences, approximately 48% seen once; the top ten hold 10% to 15%. It was patients with CD8+CD57+ cell expansion by flow cytometry who were chosen for sequencing. Diagnosis of severe acquired aplastic anemia applied to all patients. Study-wide results and caveats: Any difference that existed in CD8+ Simpson's diversity between patients and controls was not significant. Between patients and controls, approximately 29 CD8+ CDR3 sequences were found in common.

Source material: sorted CD4+, CD8+, or CD8+CD57+ T cells (not recorded which) from PBMCs. The chain has TRBV15 and TRBJ2-7; D ambiguous. The receptor was isolated from a human donor with aplastic anemia. CDR3: CATSGDRSEQYF. The CDR3 DNA reads as TGTGCCACCAGCGGAGATAGGAGCGAGCAGTACTTC.